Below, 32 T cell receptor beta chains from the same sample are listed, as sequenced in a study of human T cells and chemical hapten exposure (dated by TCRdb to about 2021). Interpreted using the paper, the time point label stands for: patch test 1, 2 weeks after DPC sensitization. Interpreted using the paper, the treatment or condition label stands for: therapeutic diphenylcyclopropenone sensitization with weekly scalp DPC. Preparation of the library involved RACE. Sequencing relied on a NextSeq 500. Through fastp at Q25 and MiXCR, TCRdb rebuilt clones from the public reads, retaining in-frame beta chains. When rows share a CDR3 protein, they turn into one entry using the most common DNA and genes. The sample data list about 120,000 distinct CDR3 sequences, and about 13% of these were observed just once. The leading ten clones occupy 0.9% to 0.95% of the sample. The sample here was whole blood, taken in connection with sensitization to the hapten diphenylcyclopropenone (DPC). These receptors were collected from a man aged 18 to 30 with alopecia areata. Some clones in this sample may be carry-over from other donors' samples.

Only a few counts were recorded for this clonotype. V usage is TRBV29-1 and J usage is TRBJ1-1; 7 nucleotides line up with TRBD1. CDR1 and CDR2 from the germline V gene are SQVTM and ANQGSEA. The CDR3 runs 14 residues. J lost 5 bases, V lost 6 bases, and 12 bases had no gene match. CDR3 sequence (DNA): TGCAGCGTCTCCCAGGGGGACGGGGTGACTGAAGCTTTCTTT. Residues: CSVSQGDGVTEAFF. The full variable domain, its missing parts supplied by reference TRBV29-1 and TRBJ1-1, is SAVISQKPSRDICQRGTSLTIQCQVDSQVTMMFWYRQQPGQSLTLIATANQGSEATYESGFVIDKFPISRPNLTFSTLTVSNMSPEDSSIYLCSVSQGDGVTEAFFGQGTRLTVV.

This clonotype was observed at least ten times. CDR3 DNA sequence: TGTGCCAGCAGTTACTCGAATCAGAGGGACTATGGCTACACCTTC. Its protein product is CASSYSNQRDYGYTF. This rearrangement joins TRBV6-6 to TRBJ1-2; D gene unclear. The CDR3 runs 15 residues. From germline, CDR1 is MNHNY and CDR2 SVGAGI (reference sequence). V lost 0 bases to trimming and J lost 3 bases, with 11 bases between them.

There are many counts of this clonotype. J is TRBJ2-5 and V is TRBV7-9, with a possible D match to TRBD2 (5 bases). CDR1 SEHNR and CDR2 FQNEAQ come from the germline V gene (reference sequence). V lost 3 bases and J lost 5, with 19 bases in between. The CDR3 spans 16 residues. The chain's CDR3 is CASSLGEGSTLETQYF. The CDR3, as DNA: TGTGCCAGCAGCTTGGGAGAGGGTTCTACTCTCGAGACCCAGTACTTC.

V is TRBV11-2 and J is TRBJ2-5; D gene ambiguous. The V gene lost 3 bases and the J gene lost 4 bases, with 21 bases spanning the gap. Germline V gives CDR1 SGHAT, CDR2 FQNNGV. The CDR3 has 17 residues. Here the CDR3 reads CASSFRTDTLSRETQYF. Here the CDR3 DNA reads TGTGCCAGCAGCTTCCGGACCGACACGTTATCAAGAGAGACCCAGTACTTC.

The CDR3 here is CASSSSRFGRWNTGELFF. DNA of the CDR3: TGTGCCAGCAGCTCAAGCCGGTTTGGGCGTTGGAACACCGGGGAGCTGTTTTTT. The chain recombines TRBV28 with TRBJ2-2; D gene ambiguous. Between the trimmed V and J ends, which lost 6 bases and 1 base, there was a span of 21 bases. The V gene's germline CDR1 is MDHEN and CDR2 SYDVKM. The CDR3 extends over 18 amino acids.

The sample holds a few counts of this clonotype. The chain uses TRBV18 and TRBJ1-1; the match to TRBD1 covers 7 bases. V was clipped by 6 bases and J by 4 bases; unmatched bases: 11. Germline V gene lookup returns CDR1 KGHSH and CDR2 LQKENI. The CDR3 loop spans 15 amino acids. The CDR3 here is CASSPDPPGGTEAFF. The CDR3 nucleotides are TGTGCCAGCTCCCCAGACCCCCCAGGGGGCACTGAAGCTTTCTTT.

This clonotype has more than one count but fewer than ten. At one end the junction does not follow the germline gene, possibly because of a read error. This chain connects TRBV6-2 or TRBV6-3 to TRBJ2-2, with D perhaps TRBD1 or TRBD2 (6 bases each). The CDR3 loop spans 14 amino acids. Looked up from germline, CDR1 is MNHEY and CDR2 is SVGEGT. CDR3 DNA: TGTGCCAGCAGTTACACCAGGGGAGGCGGGGAGCTATTTTTT. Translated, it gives CASSYTRGGGELFF.

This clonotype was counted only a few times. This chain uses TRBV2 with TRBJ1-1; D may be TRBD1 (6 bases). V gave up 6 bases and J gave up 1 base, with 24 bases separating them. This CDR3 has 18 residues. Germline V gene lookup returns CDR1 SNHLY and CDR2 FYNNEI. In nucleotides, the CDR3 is TGTGCCAGCAGCTCTTTAGGGGGTTTTGGACCCGGGAACACTGAAGCTTTCTTT. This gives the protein CASSSLGGFGPGNTEAFF. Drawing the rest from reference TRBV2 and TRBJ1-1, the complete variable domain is EPEVTQTPSHQVTQMGQEVILRCVPISNHLYFYWYRQILGQKVEFLVSFYNNEISEKSEIFDDQFSVERPDGSNFTLKIRSTKLEDSAMYFCASSSLGGFGPGNTEAFFGQGTRLTVV.

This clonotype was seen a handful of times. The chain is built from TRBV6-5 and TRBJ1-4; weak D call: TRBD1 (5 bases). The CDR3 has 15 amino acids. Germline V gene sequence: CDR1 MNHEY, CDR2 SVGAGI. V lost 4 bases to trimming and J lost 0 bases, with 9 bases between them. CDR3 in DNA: TGTGCCAGCAGTTTTGACAGTTCAACTAATGAAAAACTGTTTTTT. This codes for CASSFDSSTNEKLFF.

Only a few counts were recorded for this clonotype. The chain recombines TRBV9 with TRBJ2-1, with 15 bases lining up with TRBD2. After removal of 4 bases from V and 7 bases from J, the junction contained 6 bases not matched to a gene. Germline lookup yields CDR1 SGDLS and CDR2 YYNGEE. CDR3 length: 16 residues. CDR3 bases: TGTGCCAGCAGCTCCCTGGGACTAGCGGGGGGAAATGAGCAGTTCTTC. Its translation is CASSSLGLAGGNEQFF.

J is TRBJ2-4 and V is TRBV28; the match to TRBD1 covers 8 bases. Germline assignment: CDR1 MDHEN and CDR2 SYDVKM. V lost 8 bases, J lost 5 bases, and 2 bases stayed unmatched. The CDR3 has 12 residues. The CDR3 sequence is CASRTGQNIQYF. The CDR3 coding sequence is TGTGCCAGCCGGACAGGGCAAAACATTCAGTACTTC. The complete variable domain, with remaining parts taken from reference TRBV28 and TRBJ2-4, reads DVKVTQSSRYLVKRTGEKVFLECVQDMDHENMFWYRQDPGLGLRLIYFSYDVKMKEKGDIPEGYSVSREKKERFSLILESASTNQTSMYLCASRTGQNIQYFGAGTRLSVL.

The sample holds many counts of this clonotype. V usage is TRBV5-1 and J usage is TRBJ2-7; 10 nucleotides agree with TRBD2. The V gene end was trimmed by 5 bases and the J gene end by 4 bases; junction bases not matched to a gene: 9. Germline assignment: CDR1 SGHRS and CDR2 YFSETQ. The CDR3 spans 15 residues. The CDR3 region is CASRPPGSGGYEQYF. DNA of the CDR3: TGCGCCAGCAGACCCCCCGGTAGCGGGGGGTACGAGCAGTACTTC. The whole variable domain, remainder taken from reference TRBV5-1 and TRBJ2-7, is KAGVTQTPRYLIKTRGQQVTLSCSPISGHRSVSWYQQTPGQGLQFLFEYFSETQRNKGNFPGRFSGRQFSNSRSEMNVSTLELGDSALYLCASRPPGSGGYEQYFGPGTRLTVT.

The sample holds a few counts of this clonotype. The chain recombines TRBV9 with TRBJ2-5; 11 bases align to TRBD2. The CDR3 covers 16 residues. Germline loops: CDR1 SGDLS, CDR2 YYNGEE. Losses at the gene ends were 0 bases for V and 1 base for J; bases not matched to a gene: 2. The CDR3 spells CASSVGLAGIQETQYF. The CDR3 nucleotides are TGTGCCAGCAGCGTAGGACTAGCGGGGATCCAAGAGACCCAGTACTTC.

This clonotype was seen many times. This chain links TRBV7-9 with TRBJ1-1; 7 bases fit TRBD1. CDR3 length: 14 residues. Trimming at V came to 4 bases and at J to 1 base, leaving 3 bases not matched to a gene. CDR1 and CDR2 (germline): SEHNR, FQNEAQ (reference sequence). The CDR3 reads CASSSDRANTEAFF. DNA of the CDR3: TGTGCCAGCAGCTCAGACAGGGCGAACACTGAAGCTTTCTTT. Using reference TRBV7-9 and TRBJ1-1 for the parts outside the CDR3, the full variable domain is DTGVSQNPRHKITKRGQNVTFRCDPISEHNRLYWYRQTLGQGPEFLTYFQNEAQLEKSRLLSDRFSAERPKGSFSTLEIQRTEQGDSAMYLCASSSDRANTEAFFGQGTRLTVV.

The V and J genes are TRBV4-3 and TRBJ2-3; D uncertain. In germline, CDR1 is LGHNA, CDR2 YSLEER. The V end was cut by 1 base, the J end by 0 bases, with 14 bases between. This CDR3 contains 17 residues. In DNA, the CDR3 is TGCGCCAGCAGCCAAGTCGGCCAGTTATCTAGCACAGATACGCAGTATTTT. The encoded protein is CASSQVGQLSSTDTQYF.

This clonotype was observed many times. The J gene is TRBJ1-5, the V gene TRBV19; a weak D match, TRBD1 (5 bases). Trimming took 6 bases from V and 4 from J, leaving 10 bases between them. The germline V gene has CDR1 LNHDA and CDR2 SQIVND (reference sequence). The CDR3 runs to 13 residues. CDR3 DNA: TGTGCCAGTAGGGATCAGGGAAATCAGCCCCAGCATTTT. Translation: CASRDQGNQPQHF. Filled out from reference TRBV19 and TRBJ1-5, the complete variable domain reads DGGITQSPKYLFRKEGQNVTLSCEQNLNHDAMYWYRQDPGQGLRLIYYSQIVNDFQKGDIAEGYSVSREKKESFPLTVTSAQKNPTAFYLCASRDQGNQPQHFGDGTRLSIL.

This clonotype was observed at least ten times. The CDR3 reads CASRPPGVANEKLFF. The CDR3, as DNA: TGTGCCAGCAGGCCCCCAGGGGTGGCTAATGAAAAACTGTTTTTT. J is TRBJ1-4 and V is TRBV7-9, with TRBD1 as a possible D gene (6 bases). The CDR3 is made up of 15 amino acids. Germline-derived CDR1 and CDR2 are SEHNR and FQNEAQ (reference sequence). Trimming removed 6 bases at V and 3 bases at J, with 14 bases between.

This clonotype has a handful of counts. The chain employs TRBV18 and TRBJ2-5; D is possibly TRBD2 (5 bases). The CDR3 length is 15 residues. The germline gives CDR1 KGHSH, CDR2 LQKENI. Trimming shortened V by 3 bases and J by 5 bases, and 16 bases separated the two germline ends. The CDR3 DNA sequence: TGTGCCAGCTCACCGGAGACGGGGAACGGGGAGACCCAGTACTTC. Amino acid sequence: CASSPETGNGETQYF.

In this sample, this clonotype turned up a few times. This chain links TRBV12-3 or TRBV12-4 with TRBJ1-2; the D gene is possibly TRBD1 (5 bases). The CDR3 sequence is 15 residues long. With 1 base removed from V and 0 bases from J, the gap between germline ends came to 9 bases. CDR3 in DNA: TGTGCCAGCAGTTTAGGAACAGGAGCTAACTATGGCTACACCTTC. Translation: CASSLGTGANYGYTF.

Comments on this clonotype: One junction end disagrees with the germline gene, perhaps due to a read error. In DNA form, the CDR3 reads TGTGCCATCAGCCCCCTAGCGGCTAAGAACACCGGGGAGCTGTTTTTT. Encoded protein: CAISPLAAKNTGELFF. V gene TRBV7-2 combines with J gene TRBJ2-2, with 7 bases that match TRBD2. The CDR3 is made up of 16 amino acids. Germline-derived CDR1 and CDR2 are SGHTA and FQGNSA.

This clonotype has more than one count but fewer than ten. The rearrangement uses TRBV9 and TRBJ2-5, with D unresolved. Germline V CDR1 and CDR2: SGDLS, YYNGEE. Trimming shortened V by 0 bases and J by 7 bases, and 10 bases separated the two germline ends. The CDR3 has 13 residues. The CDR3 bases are TGTGCCAGCAGCGTAGGCCAGGAAGGGACCCAGTACTTC. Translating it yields CASSVGQEGTQYF.

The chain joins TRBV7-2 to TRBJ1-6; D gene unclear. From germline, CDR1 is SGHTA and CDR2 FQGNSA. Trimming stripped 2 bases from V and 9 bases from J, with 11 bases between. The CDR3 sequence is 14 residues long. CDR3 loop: CASSLIGVFSPLHF. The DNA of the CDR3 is TGTGCCAGCAGCTTAATCGGGGTGTTTTCACCCCTCCACTTT.

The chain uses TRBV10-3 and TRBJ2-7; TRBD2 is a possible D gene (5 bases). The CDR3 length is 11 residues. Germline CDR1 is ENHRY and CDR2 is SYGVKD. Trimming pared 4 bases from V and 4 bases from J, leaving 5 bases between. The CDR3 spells CAISGGYEQYF. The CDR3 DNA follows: TGTGCCATCAGTGGAGGGTACGAGCAGTACTTC.

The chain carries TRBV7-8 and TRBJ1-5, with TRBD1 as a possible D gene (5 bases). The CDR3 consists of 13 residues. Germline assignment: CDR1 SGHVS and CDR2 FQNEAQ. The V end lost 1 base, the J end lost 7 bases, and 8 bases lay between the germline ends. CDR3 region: CASSLEGRQPQHF. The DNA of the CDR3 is TGTGCCAGCAGCTTAGAGGGGCGGCAGCCCCAGCATTTT.

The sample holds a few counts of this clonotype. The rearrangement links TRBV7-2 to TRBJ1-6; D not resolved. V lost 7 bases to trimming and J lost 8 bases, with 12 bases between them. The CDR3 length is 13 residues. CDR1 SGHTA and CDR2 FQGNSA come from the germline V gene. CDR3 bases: TGTGCCAGCAAGCCGCTCGGCTATTCACCCCTCCACTTT. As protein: CASKPLGYSPLHF.

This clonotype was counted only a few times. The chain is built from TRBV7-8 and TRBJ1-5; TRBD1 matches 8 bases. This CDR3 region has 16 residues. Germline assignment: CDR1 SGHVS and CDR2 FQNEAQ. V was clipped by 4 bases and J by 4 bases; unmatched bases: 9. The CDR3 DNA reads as TGTGCCAGCAGCTCTCGACAGGGGCCAACTAATCAGCCCCAGCATTTT. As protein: CASSSRQGPTNQPQHF.

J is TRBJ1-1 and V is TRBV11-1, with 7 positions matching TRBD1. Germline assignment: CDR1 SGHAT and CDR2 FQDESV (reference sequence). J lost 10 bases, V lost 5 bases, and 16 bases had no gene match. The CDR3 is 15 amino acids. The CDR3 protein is CASSPRQGRPSGAFF. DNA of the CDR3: TGTGCCAGCAGCCCTAGACAGGGTCGACCGAGCGGAGCTTTCTTT.

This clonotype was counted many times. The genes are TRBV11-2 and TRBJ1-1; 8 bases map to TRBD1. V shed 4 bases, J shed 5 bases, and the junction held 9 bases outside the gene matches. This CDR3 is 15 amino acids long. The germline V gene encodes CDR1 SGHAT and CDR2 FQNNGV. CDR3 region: CASSWDDTGGTEAFF. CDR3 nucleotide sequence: TGTGCCAGCAGCTGGGATGATACAGGGGGGACTGAAGCTTTCTTT.

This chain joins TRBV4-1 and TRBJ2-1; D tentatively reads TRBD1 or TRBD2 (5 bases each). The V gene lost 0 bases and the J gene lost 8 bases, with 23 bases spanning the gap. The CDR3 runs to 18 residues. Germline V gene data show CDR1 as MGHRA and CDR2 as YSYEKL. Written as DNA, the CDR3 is TGCGCCAGCAGCCAAGATCCTATCCGGGACGGAGGCCGCGATGAGCAGTTCTTC. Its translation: CASSQDPIRDGGRDEQFF.

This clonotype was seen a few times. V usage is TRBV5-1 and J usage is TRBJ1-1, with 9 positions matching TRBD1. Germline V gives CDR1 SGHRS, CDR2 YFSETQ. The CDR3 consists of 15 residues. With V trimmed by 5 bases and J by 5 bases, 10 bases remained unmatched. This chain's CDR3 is CASRFTGGASTEAFF. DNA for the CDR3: TGCGCCAGCAGGTTTACAGGGGGCGCGAGTACTGAAGCTTTCTTT.

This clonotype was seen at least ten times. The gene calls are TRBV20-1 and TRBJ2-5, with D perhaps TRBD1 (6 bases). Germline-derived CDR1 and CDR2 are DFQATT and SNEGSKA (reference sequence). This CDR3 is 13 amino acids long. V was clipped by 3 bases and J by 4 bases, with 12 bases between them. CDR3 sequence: CSASRGSLETQYF. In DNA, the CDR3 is TGCAGTGCTAGCAGGGGTTCTCTAGAGACCCAGTACTTC.

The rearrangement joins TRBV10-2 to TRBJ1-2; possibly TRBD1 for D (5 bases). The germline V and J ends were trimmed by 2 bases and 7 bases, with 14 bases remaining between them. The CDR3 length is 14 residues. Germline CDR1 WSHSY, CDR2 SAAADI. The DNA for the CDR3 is TGCGCCAGCAGTGAGAAGGCAGGCGGGGGTGGCTACACCTTC. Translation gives CASSEKAGGGGYTF.